This T cell receptor beta chain is drawn from a study of blood T cell repertoires in COVID-19. Study details: The United States, Italy and Spain provided the acute and convalescent COVID-19 samples. PBMCs, B-cell-depleted T cells, or T cells were the source of the cDNA or gDNA that made up the material.

Germline V lookup: CDR1 SGHTA, CDR2 FQGNSA. Trimming at V came to 2 bases and at J to 2 bases, leaving 2 bases not matched to a gene. This CDR3 contains 14 residues. Study processing details: Scientists estimated how many nucleated cells there were by amplifying reference gene primers. Generated by immunoSEQ multiplex PCR, the TCRdb table keeps only in-frame clones and is missing some. V and J calls and clone size are those listed in that table; D and trimming were worked out from the DNA. The table has about 100,000 clones, less than 90% seen once; the top ten hold less than 8.5%. Sequencing was performed on peripheral blood. The source of this sequence is a man aged 25 to 45 in a cohort sampled during active COVID-19. The gene calls are TRBV7-2 and TRBJ2-7; TRBD2 agrees at 8 bases. The CDR3 reads CASSLSGGPYEQYF. The DNA for the CDR3 is TGTGCCAGCAGCTTATCGGGGGGGCCCTACGAGCAGTACTTC.